The T cell receptor beta chain described here comes from a study of beta chain features in type 1 diabetes. Overall study findings and caveats: Shorter TCRB CDR3s, moderately but significantly so, were found in Type 1 diabetes patients in all four CD4+ subsets.

Blood was drawn once from each donor into heparinised tubes. The draws averaged about 120 mL. About this clone: Its target is not known.

Expressed TCRB transcripts were sequenced after all isolated RNA was converted to cDNA. Method: immunoSEQ multiplex PCR; TCRdb's copy keeps in-frame clones and lacks some. The sample lists more than 300,000 clones, roughly a tenth occurring once. After removal of 5 bases from V and 5 bases from J, the junction contained 12 bases not matched to a gene. CDR1 is SGHTA and CDR2 is FQGTGA in the germline V gene. The CDR3 loop spans 15 amino acids. The genes are TRBV7-3 and TRBJ2-7, with 7 bases lining up with TRBD2. This TCR was sampled from a man in his thirties or forties with type 1 diabetes. The sequenced sample was central memory CD4+ T cells from blood. CDR3 amino acids: CASSHQRGGANEQYF. Written as DNA, the CDR3 is TGTGCCAGCAGCCATCAGCGGGGAGGGGCCAACGAGCAGTACTTC.